These 15 T cell receptor beta chains were all obtained from the same sample, sequenced in a study of response to subunit inactivated influenza vaccine. TCRdb reprocessed the RT-PCR reads via MiXCR and lists one record per CDR3 protein. The table lists 540,000 or so distinct CDR3 sequences, 10% to 15% of them singletons. The sample in question was PBMCs from blood, obtained 35 to 45 days after vaccination. The receptor set was obtained from a man aged 50 or older who received an inactivated influenza vaccine.

The chain links TRBV7-8 to TRBJ1-4; 8 nucleotides align to TRBD1. Per the germline V gene, CDR1 is SGHVS and CDR2 is FQNEAQ. The V gene end was trimmed by 1 base and the J gene end by 8 bases; junction bases not matched to a gene: 6. There are 15 residues in the CDR3. The CDR3 spells CASSLEQGVGEKLFF. The CDR3 nucleotides read TGTGCCAGCAGCTTAGAACAGGGGGTGGGGGAAAAACTGTTTTTT.

The J gene is TRBJ2-1, the V gene TRBV20-1, with TRBD2 matching over 8 bases. The V and J ends lost 7 bases and 2 bases, in that order; junction bases with no gene match: 4. This CDR3 spans 13 amino acids. From germline, CDR1 is DFQATT and CDR2 SNEGSKA (reference sequence). Written as DNA, the CDR3 is TGCAGTGAAACTAGCGGACCCTACAATGAGCAGTTCTTC. The encoded protein is CSETSGPYNEQFF.

This rearrangement joins TRBV12-3 or TRBV12-4 to TRBJ2-2; D call uncertain. CDR3 length equals 16 residues. V was cut by 7 bases and J by 0 bases, with 15 bases left in between. The CDR3 region is CASTLGRPSNTGELFF. The CDR3 DNA follows: TGTGCCAGCACCTTAGGACGGCCCTCGAACACCGGGGAGCTGTTTTTT.

V and J are TRBV2 and TRBJ1-2; a weak D match, TRBD1 (5 bases). The CDR3 extends over 14 amino acids. Trimming removed 2 bases from V and 5 bases from J, with 12 bases in between. Germline loops: CDR1 SNHLY, CDR2 FYNNEI. DNA of the CDR3: TGTGCCAGCAGTGAAATGAGGGGTCGGTATGGCTACACCTTC. Its translation is CASSEMRGRYGYTF.

The sample holds a few counts of this clonotype. This chain connects TRBV7-3 to TRBJ2-7, with a possible D match to TRBD2 (5 bases). V gave up 5 bases and J gave up 5 bases, with 13 bases separating them. The CDR3 is 13 amino acids. CDR1 SGHTA and CDR2 FQGTGA come from the germline V gene. The chain's CDR3 is CASSPDLGDEQYF. The CDR3 region has the DNA TGTGCCAGCAGCCCGGATTTGGGAGACGAGCAGTACTTC.

This clonotype was recorded a few times. V gene TRBV6-1 combines with J gene TRBJ1-1; D remains unclear. CDR3 size: 10 residues. CDR1 MNHNS and CDR2 SASEGT come from the germline V gene. The germline V and J ends were trimmed by 3 bases and 11 bases, with 7 bases remaining between them. CDR3 in DNA: TGTGCCAGCAGTGAGCGGGTCGCTTTCTTT. This gives the protein CASSERVAFF.

The chain has TRBV30 and TRBJ2-1, with a possible D match to TRBD2 (7 bases). CDR3 length: 14 amino acids. Trimming shortened V by 8 bases and J by 11 bases, and 25 bases separated the two germline ends. Germline CDR1 and CDR2: GTSNPN and SVGIG (reference sequence). The CDR3 nucleotides are TGTGCCAGGGGGGGGCGGGAGTTTTTGAATCAGCAGTTCTTC. It yields the protein CARGGREFLNQQFF.

The chain recombines TRBV2 with TRBJ2-2; D gene uncertain. Between the trimmed V and J ends, which lost 7 bases and 2 bases, there was a span of 5 bases. This CDR3 spans 12 amino acids. Germline V gene lookup returns CDR1 SNHLY and CDR2 FYNNEI. CDR3 DNA: TGTGCCAGCAACCAAAACACCGGGGAGCTGTTTTTT. This encodes CASNQNTGELFF.

This clonotype was detected many times. The rearrangement joins TRBV7-6 to TRBJ2-7; a weak D match, TRBD1 (6 bases). The germline V gene has CDR1 SGHVS and CDR2 FNYEAQ. Trimming removed 4 bases from V and 0 bases from J, with 10 bases in between. CDR3 size: 14 residues. The CDR3 DNA is TGTGCCAGCAGCTCGACAGGAGCCTCCTACGAGCAGTACTTC. This sequence encodes CASSSTGASYEQYF. The full variable domain, rest sourced from reference TRBV7-6 and TRBJ2-7, is GAGVSQSPRYKVTKRGQDVALRCDPISGHVSLYWYRQALGQGPEFLTYFNYEAQQDKSGLPNDRFSAERPEGSISTLTIQRTEQRDSAMYRCASSSTGASYEQYFGPGTRLTVT.

The chain has TRBV7-9 and TRBJ1-2, with TRBD1 matching over 8 bases. Germline-derived CDR1 and CDR2 are SEHNR and FQNEAQ (reference sequence). The ends lost 1 base at V and 6 bases at J; junction bases unmatched: 10. This CDR3 is built from 16 residues. CDR3 nucleotide sequence: TGTGCCAGCAGCTTAGTAGGCGGACAGGGCAGAGATGGCTACACCTTC. This translates into CASSLVGGQGRDGYTF.

This sequence joins TRBV5-1 and TRBJ2-2; 7 bases line up with TRBD1. The CDR3 sequence is 16 residues long. Per the germline V gene, CDR1 is SGHRS and CDR2 is YFSETQ. V lost 1 base to trimming and J lost 6 bases; unmatched junction nucleotides: 9. The DNA for the CDR3 is TGCGCCAGCAGCTTGATTCCGACAGGGTTGTCCGGGGAGCTGTTTTTT. Residues: CASSLIPTGLSGELFF.

In its sample, this clonotype was seen a few times. The chain employs TRBV9 and TRBJ2-7, with TRBD2 matching 9 bases. The CDR3 totals 16 residues. J gave up 2 bases and V 4 bases, and 10 bases lay outside the gene matches. In germline, CDR1 is SGDLS, CDR2 YYNGEE. The CDR3 spells CASSPRIAGATYEQYF. The DNA for the CDR3 is TGTGCCAGCAGCCCCCGGATAGCGGGAGCAACCTACGAGCAGTACTTC. Based on the CDR3 plus reference TRBV9 and TRBJ2-7, the full variable domain is DSGVTQTPKHLITATGQRVTLRCSPRSGDLSVYWYQQSLDQGLQFLIQYYNGEERAKGNILERFSAQQFPDLHSELNLSSLELGDSALYFCASSPRIAGATYEQYFGPGTRLTVT.

This clonotype has a single count. This chain joins TRBV5-6 and TRBJ2-1; perhaps TRBD1 as D (5 bases). The CDR3 covers 14 residues. The germline V and J ends were trimmed by 5 bases and 2 bases, with 11 bases remaining between them. Germline lookup yields CDR1 SGHDT and CDR2 YYEEEE. DNA for the CDR3: TGTGCCAGCAGTCAAGGGGTGACCTACAATGAGCAGTTCTTC. Its protein product is CASSQGVTYNEQFF.

The chain has TRBV12-3 or TRBV12-4 and TRBJ1-1; unclear D gene. Trimming removed 9 bases at V and 4 bases at J, with 12 bases between. The CDR3 spans 12 residues. The CDR3 region is CASLTGGTEAFF. The CDR3 nucleotides are TGTGCCAGTTTAACCGGAGGCACTGAAGCTTTCTTT.

This clonotype was counted between two and nine times. The V call is TRBV29-1, the J call TRBJ1-1; tentatively, D is TRBD1 (5 bases). Germline V gene data show CDR1 as SQVTM and CDR2 as ANQGSEA. V was pared by 6 bases and J by 10 bases, with 12 bases between. This CDR3 comprises 10 residues. The CDR3 DNA follows: TGCAGCGTCGTCAGGGTAAGAGCTTTCTTT. Residues: CSVVRVRAFF.